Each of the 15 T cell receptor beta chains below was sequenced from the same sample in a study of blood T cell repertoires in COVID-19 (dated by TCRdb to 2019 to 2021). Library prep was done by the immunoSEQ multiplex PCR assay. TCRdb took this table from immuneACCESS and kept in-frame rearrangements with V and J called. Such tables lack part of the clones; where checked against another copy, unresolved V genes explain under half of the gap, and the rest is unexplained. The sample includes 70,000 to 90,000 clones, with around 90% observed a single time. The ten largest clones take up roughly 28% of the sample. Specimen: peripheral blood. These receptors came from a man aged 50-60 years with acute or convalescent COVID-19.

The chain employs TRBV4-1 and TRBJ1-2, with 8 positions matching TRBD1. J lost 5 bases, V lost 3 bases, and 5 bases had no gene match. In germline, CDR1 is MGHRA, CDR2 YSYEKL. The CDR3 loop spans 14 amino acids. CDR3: CASSQAGGIYGYTF. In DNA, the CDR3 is TGCGCCAGCAGCCAGGCAGGGGGCATATATGGCTACACCTTC.

The CDR3 nucleotides are TGTGCCAGCAGATCCGCGGGACAGAAGAACACTGAAGCTTTCTTT. Residues: CASRSAGQKNTEAFF. V usage is TRBV27 and J usage is TRBJ1-1, with 7 bases lining up with TRBD1. Germline CDR1 and CDR2: MNHEY and SMNVEV (reference sequence). This CDR3 has 15 amino acids. V shed 6 bases and J 1 base; nucleotides not matched to a gene: 8.

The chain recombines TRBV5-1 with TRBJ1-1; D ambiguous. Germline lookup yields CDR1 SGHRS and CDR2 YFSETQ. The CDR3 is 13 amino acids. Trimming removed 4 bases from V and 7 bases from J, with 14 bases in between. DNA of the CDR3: TGCGCCAGCAGCCCCGGTCAGCGATATGAAGCTTTCTTT. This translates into CASSPGQRYEAFF.

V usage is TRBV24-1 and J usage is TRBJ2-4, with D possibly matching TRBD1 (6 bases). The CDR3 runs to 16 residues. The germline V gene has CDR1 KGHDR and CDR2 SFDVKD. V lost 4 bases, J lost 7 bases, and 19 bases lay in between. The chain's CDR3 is CATSDPAGTRGNIQYF. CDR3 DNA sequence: TGTGCCACCAGTGACCCAGCCGGGACGAGGGGGAACATTCAGTACTTC.

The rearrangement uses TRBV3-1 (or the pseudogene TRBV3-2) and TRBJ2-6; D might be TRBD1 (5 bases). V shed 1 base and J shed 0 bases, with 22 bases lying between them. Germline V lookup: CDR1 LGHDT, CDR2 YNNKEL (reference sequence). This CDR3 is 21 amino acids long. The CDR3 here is CASSQALGLIDSISGANVLTF. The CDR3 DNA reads TGTGCCAGCAGCCAAGCATTGGGTTTAATCGACAGTATCTCTGGGGCCAACGTCCTGACTTTC.

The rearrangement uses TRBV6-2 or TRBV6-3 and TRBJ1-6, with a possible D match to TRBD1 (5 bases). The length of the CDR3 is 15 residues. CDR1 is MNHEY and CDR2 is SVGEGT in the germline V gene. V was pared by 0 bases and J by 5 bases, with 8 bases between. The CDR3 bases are TGTGCCAGCAGTTACTCGGGGGGAAATAATTCACCCCTCCACTTT. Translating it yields CASSYSGGNNSPLHF.

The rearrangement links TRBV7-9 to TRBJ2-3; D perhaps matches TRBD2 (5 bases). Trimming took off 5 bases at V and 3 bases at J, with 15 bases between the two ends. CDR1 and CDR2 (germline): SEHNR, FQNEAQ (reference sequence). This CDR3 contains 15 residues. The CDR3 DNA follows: TGTGCCAGCAGCCCGTGGGAATCGGGAACAGATACGCAGTATTTT. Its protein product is CASSPWESGTDTQYF.

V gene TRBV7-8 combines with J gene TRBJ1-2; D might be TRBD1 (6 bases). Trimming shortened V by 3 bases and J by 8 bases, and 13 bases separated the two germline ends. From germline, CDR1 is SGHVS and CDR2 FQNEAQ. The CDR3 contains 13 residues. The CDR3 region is CASSLGAQEGYTF. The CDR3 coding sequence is TGTGCCAGCAGCTTGGGGGCGCAAGAAGGCTACACCTTC.

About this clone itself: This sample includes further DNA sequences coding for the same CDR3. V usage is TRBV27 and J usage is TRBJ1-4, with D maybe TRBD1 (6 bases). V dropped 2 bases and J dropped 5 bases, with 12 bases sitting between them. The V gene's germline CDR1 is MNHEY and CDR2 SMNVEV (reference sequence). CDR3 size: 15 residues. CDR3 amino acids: CASSLTWQGNEKLFF. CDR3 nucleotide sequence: TGTGCCAGCAGTTTAACGTGGCAGGGGAATGAAAAACTGTTTTTT.

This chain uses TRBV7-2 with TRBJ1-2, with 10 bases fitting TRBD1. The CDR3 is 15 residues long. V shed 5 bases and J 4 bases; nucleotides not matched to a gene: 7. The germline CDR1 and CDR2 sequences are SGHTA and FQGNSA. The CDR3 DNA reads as TGTGCCAGCAGCCCGGGACAGGGGTTATCCTATGGCTACACCTTC. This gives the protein CASSPGQGLSYGYTF.

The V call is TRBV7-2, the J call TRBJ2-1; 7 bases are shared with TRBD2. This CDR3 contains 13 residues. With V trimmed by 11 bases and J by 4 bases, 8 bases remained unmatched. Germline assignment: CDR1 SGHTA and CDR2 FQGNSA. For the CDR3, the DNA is TGTGCCGGAGGGGAGGGGCCGTACAATGAGCAGTTCTTC. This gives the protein CAGGEGPYNEQFF. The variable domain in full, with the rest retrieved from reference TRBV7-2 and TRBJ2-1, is GAGVSQSPSNKVTEKGKDVELRCDPISGHTALYWYRQSLGQGLEFLIYFQGNSAPDKSGLPSDRFSAERTGGSVSTLTIQRTQQEDSAVYLCAGGEGPYNEQFFGPGTRLTVL.

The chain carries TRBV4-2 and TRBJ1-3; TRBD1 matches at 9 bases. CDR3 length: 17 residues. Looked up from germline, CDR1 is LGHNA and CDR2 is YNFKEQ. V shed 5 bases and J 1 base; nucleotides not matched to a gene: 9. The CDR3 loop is CASSTRTGAISGNTIYF. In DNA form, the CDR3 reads TGTGCCAGCAGCACCCGGACAGGGGCGATATCTGGAAACACCATATATTTT.

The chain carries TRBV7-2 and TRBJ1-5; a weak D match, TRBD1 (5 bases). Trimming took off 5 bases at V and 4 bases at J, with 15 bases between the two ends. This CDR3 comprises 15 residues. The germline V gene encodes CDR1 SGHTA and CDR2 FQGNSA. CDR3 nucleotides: TGTGCCAGCAGCGAACAGGTTCCAGTTAATCAGCCCCAGCATTTT. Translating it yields CASSEQVPVNQPQHF. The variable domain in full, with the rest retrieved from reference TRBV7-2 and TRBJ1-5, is GAGVSQSPSNKVTEKGKDVELRCDPISGHTALYWYRQSLGQGLEFLIYFQGNSAPDKSGLPSDRFSAERTGGSVSTLTIQRTQQEDSAVYLCASSEQVPVNQPQHFGDGTRLSIL.

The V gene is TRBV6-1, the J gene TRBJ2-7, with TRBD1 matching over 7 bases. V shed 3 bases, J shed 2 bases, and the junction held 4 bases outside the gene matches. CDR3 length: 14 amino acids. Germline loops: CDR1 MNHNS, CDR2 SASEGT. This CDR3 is CASSDYRGTYEQYF. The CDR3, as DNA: TGTGCCAGCAGTGATTACAGGGGTACCTACGAGCAGTACTTC.

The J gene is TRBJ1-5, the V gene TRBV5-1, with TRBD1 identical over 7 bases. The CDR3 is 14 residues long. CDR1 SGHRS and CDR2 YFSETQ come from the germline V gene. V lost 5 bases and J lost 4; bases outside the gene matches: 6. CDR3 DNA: TGCGCCAGCAGAGCCGGGACAGAAAATCAGCCCCAGCATTTT. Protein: CASRAGTENQPQHF.